Below, 5 T cell receptor beta chains from the same sample are listed, as sequenced in a study of cytomegalovirus exposure and HLA in healthy donors. Both 60 Vbeta primers and 13 Jbeta primers went into the PCR. Sequencing was performed with immunoSEQ multiplex PCR; in TCRdb, only in-frame clones are kept and a portion is missing. The sample contains 90,000 to 100,000 clones, 81% of which appear only once. The specimen was PBMCs. Receptor source: a man aged 35-49 years in good health and CMV-seronegative.

The chain recombines TRBV7-2 with TRBJ1-3, with D possibly being TRBD1 (5 bases). Per germline, CDR1 SGHTA and CDR2 FQGNSA. The CDR3 is made up of 16 amino acids. Trimming stripped 6 bases from V and 1 base from J, with 16 bases between. CDR3 in amino acids: CASSRPNPGSGNTIYF. CDR3 bases: TGTGCCAGCAGTCGCCCTAACCCAGGGTCTGGAAACACCATATATTTT.

This clone was counted only a few times. This chain uses TRBV5-6 with TRBJ1-4; maybe TRBD1 (6 bases). The CDR3 has 14 amino acids. Germline values: CDR1 SGHDT, CDR2 YYEEEE. The V end was cut by 1 base, the J end by 2 bases, with 6 bases between. The CDR3: CASSLTGTNEKLFF. As DNA, the CDR3 is TGTGCCAGCAGCTTGACAGGGACTAATGAAAAACTGTTTTTT.

The sample holds a few counts of this clone. The chain joins TRBV5-6 to TRBJ1-6; D gene uncertain. The CDR3 is 16 residues long. The germline V gene encodes CDR1 SGHDT and CDR2 YYEEEE. V lost 1 base to trimming and J lost 4 bases, with 12 bases between them. The CDR3 protein is CASSLMYSGYNSPLHF. The CDR3 nucleotides read TGTGCCAGCAGCTTGATGTACAGCGGGTATAATTCACCCCTCCACTTT.

This sequence joins TRBV11-2 and TRBJ2-7; possibly TRBD2 for D (5 bases). The V gene's germline CDR1 is SGHAT and CDR2 FQNNGV. V lost 5 bases, J lost 6 bases, and 14 bases lay in between. CDR3 length: 13 residues. The CDR3 nucleotides are TGTGCCAGCAGCCCGCCCGGCGGGTTCGAGCAGTACTTC. This translates into CASSPPGGFEQYF.

V gene TRBV19 combines with J gene TRBJ1-6, with D uncertain. CDR3 length: 13 residues. Germline loops: CDR1 LNHDA, CDR2 SQIVND (reference sequence). V lost 6 bases, J lost 8 bases, and 11 bases lay in between. For the CDR3, the DNA is TGTGCCAGTAGCAACAGAGCCGATTCACCCCTCCACTTT. Its translation: CASSNRADSPLHF.